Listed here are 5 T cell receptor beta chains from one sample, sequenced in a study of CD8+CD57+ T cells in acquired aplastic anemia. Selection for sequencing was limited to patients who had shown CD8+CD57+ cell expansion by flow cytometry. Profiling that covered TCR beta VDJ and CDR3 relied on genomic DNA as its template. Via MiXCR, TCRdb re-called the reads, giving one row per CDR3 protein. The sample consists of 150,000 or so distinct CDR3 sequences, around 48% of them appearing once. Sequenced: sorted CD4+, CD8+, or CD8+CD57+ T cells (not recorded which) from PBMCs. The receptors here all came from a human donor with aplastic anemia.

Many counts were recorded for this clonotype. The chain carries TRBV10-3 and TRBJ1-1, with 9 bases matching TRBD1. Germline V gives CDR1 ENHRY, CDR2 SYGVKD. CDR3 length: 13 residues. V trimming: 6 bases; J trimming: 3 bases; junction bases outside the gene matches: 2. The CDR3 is CAIRDRGDTEAFF. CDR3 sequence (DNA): TGTGCCATCAGGGACAGGGGTGACACTGAAGCTTTCTTT.

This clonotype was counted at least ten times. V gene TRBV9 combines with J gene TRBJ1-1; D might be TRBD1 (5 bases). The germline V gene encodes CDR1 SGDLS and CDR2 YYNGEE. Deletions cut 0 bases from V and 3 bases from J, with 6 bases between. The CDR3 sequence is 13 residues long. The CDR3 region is CASSVAGDTEAFF. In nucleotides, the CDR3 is TGTGCCAGCAGCGTAGCGGGGGACACTGAAGCTTTCTTT. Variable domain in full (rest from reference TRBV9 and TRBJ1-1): DSGVTQTPKHLITATGQRVTLRCSPRSGDLSVYWYQQSLDQGLQFLIQYYNGEERAKGNILERFSAQQFPDLHSELNLSSLELGDSALYFCASSVAGDTEAFFGQGTRLTVV.

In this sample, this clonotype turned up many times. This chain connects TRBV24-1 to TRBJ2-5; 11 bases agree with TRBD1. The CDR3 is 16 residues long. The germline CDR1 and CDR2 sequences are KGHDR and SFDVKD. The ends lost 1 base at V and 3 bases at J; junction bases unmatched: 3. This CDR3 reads CATSDLGQGAEETQYF. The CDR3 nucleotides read TGTGCCACCAGTGATTTAGGACAGGGGGCGGAAGAGACCCAGTACTTC.

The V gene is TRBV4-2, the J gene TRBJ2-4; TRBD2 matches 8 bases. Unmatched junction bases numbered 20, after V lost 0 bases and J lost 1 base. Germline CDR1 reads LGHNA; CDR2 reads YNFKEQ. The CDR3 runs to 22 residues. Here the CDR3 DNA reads TGTGCCAGCAGCCAAGATGAGACGGCGGGAGGTTTGGGGTTGAATGCCAAAAACATTCAGTACTTC. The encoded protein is CASSQDETAGGLGLNAKNIQYF.

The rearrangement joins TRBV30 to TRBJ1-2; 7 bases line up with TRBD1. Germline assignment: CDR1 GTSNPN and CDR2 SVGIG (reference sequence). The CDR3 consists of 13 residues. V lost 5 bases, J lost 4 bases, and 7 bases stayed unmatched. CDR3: CAWSTGHAYGYTF. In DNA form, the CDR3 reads TGTGCCTGGTCGACAGGGCACGCCTATGGCTACACCTTC.